Listed here are 23 T cell receptor beta chains from one sample, sequenced in a study of T-cell memory formation after mild COVID-19. MiXCR, run by TCRdb on the 5' RACE reads, gives a single entry per CDR3 protein. The table includes hundreds of thousands of distinct CDR3 sequences, 15% to 20% detected once. The specimen sequenced was PBMCs or a T cell subset sorted from them (not recorded which). Receptor source: a young man who had mild COVID-19 (a few samples of this study predate the infection). Cell type and time point are not known.

This clonotype turned up a few times. The chain uses TRBV28 and TRBJ1-5, with D hard to call. The CDR3 spans 14 residues. CDR1 and CDR2 from the germline V gene are MDHEN and SYDVKM. Trimming removed 5 bases from V and 3 bases from J, with 11 bases in between. The CDR3 region has the DNA TGTGCCAGCAGTCAGCCGCCAGACAATCAGCCCCAGCATTTT. It yields the protein CASSQPPDNQPQHF.

The chain couples TRBV7-2 to TRBJ2-5; 13 positions agree with TRBD2. CDR3 length: 18 amino acids. Germline loops: CDR1 SGHTA, CDR2 FQGNSA. V shed 5 bases, J shed 2 bases, and the junction held 11 bases outside the gene matches. The CDR3 here is CASSPGATSGGGQETQYF. CDR3 sequence (DNA): TGTGCCAGCAGCCCGGGCGCCACTAGCGGGGGGGGACAAGAGACCCAGTACTTC.

The J gene is TRBJ2-1, the V gene TRBV4-2; D unclear. This CDR3 has 15 amino acids. The germline CDR1 and CDR2 sequences are LGHNA and YNFKEQ. V lost 0 bases and J lost 8, with 14 bases in between. CDR3 amino acids: CASSQEWLLIDEQFF. The CDR3 DNA follows: TGTGCCAGCAGCCAAGAATGGCTTCTAATTGATGAGCAGTTCTTC.

In this sample, this clonotype turned up a few times. The J gene is TRBJ1-3, the V gene TRBV5-1; D not certain. There are 15 residues in the CDR3. Germline V gene sequence: CDR1 SGHRS, CDR2 YFSETQ. V lost 2 bases to trimming and J lost 7 bases, with 16 bases between them. The CDR3 sequence is CASSFTGIPGNTIYF. The CDR3 DNA follows: TGCGCCAGCAGCTTTACGGGGATCCCGGGGAACACCATATATTTT.

This clonotype was seen a handful of times. The chain couples TRBV5-4 to TRBJ2-5; 8 bases line up with TRBD2. Germline V CDR1 and CDR2: SGHNT, YYREEE (reference sequence). This CDR3 spans 16 amino acids. The ends lost 4 bases at V and 1 base at J; junction bases unmatched: 9. CDR3 sequence reads: CASSRGIRGGQETQYF. The CDR3, as DNA: TGTGCCAGCAGCCGAGGGATCCGGGGGGGCCAAGAGACCCAGTACTTC.

The chain combines TRBV5-5 with TRBJ2-2; 8 nucleotides line up with TRBD2. The CDR3 sequence is 16 residues long. J lost 4 bases, V lost 0 bases, and 5 bases had no gene match. The germline gives CDR1 SGHKS, CDR2 YYEKEE (reference sequence). DNA of the CDR3: TGTGCCAGCAGCTTGGAACAGCGGGAGATCACCGGGGAGCTGTTTTTT. As protein: CASSLEQREITGELFF.

V gene TRBV9 combines with J gene TRBJ1-2; unclear D gene. The V and J ends lost 0 bases and 6 bases respectively, with 21 bases between them. CDR1 and CDR2 (germline): SGDLS, YYNGEE. This CDR3 spans 17 amino acids. Here the CDR3 reads CASSVVTAPHRRDGYTF. The CDR3 bases are TGTGCCAGCAGCGTAGTCACAGCTCCTCACCGGCGGGATGGCTACACCTTC.

This chain joins TRBV7-2 and TRBJ2-7, with a tentative D call TRBD1 (5 bases). The CDR3 has 13 amino acids. The V and J ends lost 0 bases and 2 bases respectively, with 5 bases between them. The germline V gene encodes CDR1 SGHTA and CDR2 FQGNSA. The CDR3 here is CASSLARAYEQYF. CDR3 DNA: TGTGCCAGCAGCTTAGCCAGGGCCTACGAGCAGTACTTC.

The genes are TRBV9 and TRBJ1-1; 7 bases agree with TRBD1. Germline V gene lookup returns CDR1 SGDLS and CDR2 YYNGEE. The CDR3 consists of 14 residues. V lost 1 base and J lost 7; bases outside the gene matches: 7. In DNA, the CDR3 is TGTGCCAGCAGCGTACCCCCAGCAGGGGGTGAAGCTTTCTTT. Amino acids: CASSVPPAGGEAFF.

The rearrangement links TRBV7-2 to TRBJ1-2; D possibly corresponds to TRBD1 (5 bases). The CDR3 is 14 residues long. The V gene lost 4 bases and the J gene lost 8 bases, with 17 bases spanning the gap. Germline CDR1 SGHTA, CDR2 FQGNSA. The CDR3 sequence: CASSSAHPGEGYTF. The CDR3 DNA is TGTGCCAGCAGCTCAGCCCATCCGGGGGAGGGCTACACCTTC.

CDR3 coding DNA: TGTGCCAGCAGCCTAAGTTGGTCGGGCCAAGAGACCCAGTACTTC. Translated, it gives CASSLSWSGQETQYF. J is TRBJ2-5 and V is TRBV7-6; no reliable D call. The V gene lost 5 bases and the J gene lost 1 base, with 14 bases spanning the gap. CDR1 is SGHVS and CDR2 is FNYEAQ in the germline V gene. The CDR3 covers 15 residues.

The J gene is TRBJ1-1, the V gene TRBV6-5; TRBD1 matches 10 bases. V dropped 2 bases and J dropped 7; count of bases not matched to a gene: 4. The CDR3 runs to 14 residues. Germline V gene sequence: CDR1 MNHEY, CDR2 SVGAGI. As DNA, the CDR3 is TGTGCCAGCAGTTACGGGACAGGGGTGGGTGAAGCTTTCTTT. This sequence encodes CASSYGTGVGEAFF.

This rearrangement joins TRBV11-2 to TRBJ2-5; 7 nucleotides match TRBD1. Germline V lookup: CDR1 SGHAT, CDR2 FQNNGV. Unmatched junction bases numbered 7, after V lost 0 bases and J lost 9 bases. CDR3 length equals 14 residues. The CDR3 loop is CASSLEKGATAQYF. The CDR3 DNA follows: TGTGCCAGCAGCTTAGAGAAGGGGGCGACGGCCCAGTACTTC.

The V gene is TRBV5-6, the J gene TRBJ2-7; D is uncertain. The CDR3 spans 13 residues. V was trimmed by 3 bases and J by 1 base, leaving 8 bases between them. Germline V gene lookup returns CDR1 SGHDT and CDR2 YYEEEE. CDR3 DNA: TGTGCCAGCAGCTCTATGTCTTCCTACGAGCAGTACGTC. Amino acids: CASSSMSSYEQYV.

This clonotype has a handful of counts. The CDR3 DNA follows: TGTGCCAGCAGCCCGGGACAGGCCTATGGCTACACCTTC. Residues: CASSPGQAYGYTF. The chain is built from TRBV7-3 and TRBJ1-2, with 8 bases identical to TRBD1. V lost 5 bases and J lost 4; bases outside the gene matches: 3. The CDR3 spans 13 residues. CDR1 and CDR2 (germline): SGHTA, FQGTGA.

This rearrangement joins TRBV5-1 to TRBJ2-7; D perhaps matches TRBD2 (5 bases). Trimming pared 5 bases from V and 6 bases from J, leaving 15 bases between. CDR1 and CDR2 (germline): SGHRS, YFSETQ. This CDR3 is built from 13 residues. Here the CDR3 DNA reads TGCGCCAGCAGGGAATTGGGAGAGGGCGAGCAGTACTTC. Its translation: CASRELGEGEQYF.

The CDR3 reads CASSLVVGMGQETQYF. The CDR3 DNA reads as TGTGCCAGCAGCTTAGTAGTGGGAATGGGGCAAGAGACCCAGTACTTC. The chain recombines TRBV11-2 with TRBJ2-5; no clear D gene. Between the trimmed V and J ends, which lost 1 base and 2 bases, there was a span of 14 bases. Per the germline V gene, CDR1 is SGHAT and CDR2 is FQNNGV. The CDR3 is 16 residues long.

This chain connects TRBV10-3 to TRBJ1-1, with D maybe TRBD1 (5 bases). V shed 5 bases and J shed 0 bases, with 10 bases lying between them. Per germline, CDR1 ENHRY and CDR2 SYGVKD. CDR3 length: 14 residues. The CDR3 is CAISTGTVNTEAFF. DNA of the CDR3: TGTGCCATCAGTACTGGGACGGTGAACACTGAAGCTTTCTTT.

This clonotype has just a few counts. The junction differs from germline at one of its ends, possibly a read error. The rearrangement joins TRBV4-1 to TRBJ2-5; 7 bases line up with TRBD1. Germline V CDR1 and CDR2: MGHRA, YSYEKL. There are 16 residues in the CDR3. CDR3 amino acids: CASSQGQLEWQGTQYF. The CDR3 nucleotides are TGCGCCAGCAGCCAGGGACAGCTCGAGTGGCAAGGGACCCAGTACTTC.

This sequence joins TRBV11-2 and TRBJ2-4; D possibly corresponds to TRBD2 (6 bases). From germline, CDR1 is SGHAT and CDR2 FQNNGV. The ends were cut back, 3 bases at V and 7 bases at J, with 16 bases in the middle. CDR3 length: 15 amino acids. CDR3 residues: CASSFITTGGNIQYF. CDR3 DNA sequence: TGTGCCAGCAGCTTTATCACTACCGGAGGGAACATTCAGTACTTC.

This clonotype was recorded only once. The rearrangement links TRBV7-9 to TRBJ2-1; 7 bases line up with TRBD2. Germline trimming cut 5 bases from V and 13 bases from J; bases unmatched to any gene: 5. Germline V gene sequence: CDR1 SEHNR, CDR2 FQNEAQ (reference sequence). This CDR3 region has 11 residues. The CDR3 DNA reads TGTGCCAGCAGCCCCGGGACTAAACAGTTCTTC. Protein sequence: CASSPGTKQFF. Drawing the rest from reference TRBV7-9 and TRBJ2-1, the complete variable domain is DTGVSQNPRHKITKRGQNVTFRCDPISEHNRLYWYRQTLGQGPEFLTYFQNEAQLEKSRLLSDRFSAERPKGSFSTLEIQRTEQGDSAMYLCASSPGTKQFFGPGTRLTVL.

This clonotype appeared a few times. The rearrangement joins TRBV7-9 to TRBJ2-2; D is unresolved. V gave up 5 bases and J gave up 7 bases, with 14 bases separating them. This CDR3 region has 14 residues. The germline V gene has CDR1 SEHNR and CDR2 FQNEAQ (reference sequence). CDR3 nucleotide sequence: TGTGCCAGCAGCCAAGACGGAACGTTCGGGGAGCTGTTTTTT. Amino acid sequence: CASSQDGTFGELFF. Using reference TRBV7-9 and TRBJ2-2 for the parts outside the CDR3, the full variable domain is DTGVSQNPRHKITKRGQNVTFRCDPISEHNRLYWYRQTLGQGPEFLTYFQNEAQLEKSRLLSDRFSAERPKGSFSTLEIQRTEQGDSAMYLCASSQDGTFGELFFGEGSRLTVL.

The rearrangement links TRBV5-5 to TRBJ2-1, with 14 bases aligning to TRBD2. Germline CDR1 reads SGHKS; CDR2 reads YYEKEE (reference sequence). The CDR3 spans 14 residues. Trimming at V came to 6 bases and at J to 8 bases, leaving 4 bases not matched to a gene. The CDR3 loop is CASTLGLAGDEQFF. The DNA for the CDR3 is TGTGCCAGCACCCTGGGACTAGCGGGAGATGAGCAGTTCTTC.